Each of the 4 T cell receptor beta chains below was sequenced from the same sample in a study of shared T cell receptors in the human thymus. Some clones are missing from TCRdb's copy, which holds only in-frame ones; the method was immunoSEQ multiplex PCR. Of under 850,000 clones in the sample, roughly 90% were seen once. This same sample was also taken into another study, of human thymus T cells.

The sequenced sample consisted of thymocytes. The receptor source for this set is a boy under two years old with a congenital heart defect.

V gene TRBV28 combines with J gene TRBJ2-1, with D perhaps TRBD2 (5 bases). The CDR3 has 16 residues. Trimming cost V 6 bases and J 0 bases, with 15 bases left between them. Germline V gene lookup returns CDR1 MDHEN and CDR2 SYDVKM. The CDR3 loop is CASRHRTSSSYNEQFF. In DNA, the CDR3 is TGTGCCAGCAGACATAGGACTTCCAGCTCCTACAATGAGCAGTTCTTC.

This rearrangement joins TRBV9 to TRBJ2-5, with TRBD2 identical over 8 bases. Judging by the DNA end, TRBJ2-7 fits better; the J call may be wrong. CDR1 is SGDLS and CDR2 is YYNGEE in the germline V gene. The CDR3 is made up of 14 amino acids. The CDR3: CASSVGRGDYEQYF. DNA of the CDR3: TGTGCCAGCAGCGTGGGGCGGGGGGACTACGAGCAGTACTTC.

The V gene is TRBV11-2, the J gene TRBJ2-7, with 8 positions matching TRBD1. The CDR3 is 14 amino acids. In germline, CDR1 is SGHAT, CDR2 FQNNGV. The junction had 3 bases not matched to a gene; V was cut back by 3 bases and J by 2 bases. The CDR3 reads CASSFPGQAYEQYF. In DNA, the CDR3 is TGTGCCAGCAGCTTTCCGGGACAGGCCTACGAGCAGTACTTC.

The CDR3 is CSAAPGGDRVGELFF. The CDR3 region has the DNA TGCAGCGCCGCCCCGGGGGGGGACAGGGTCGGGGAGCTGTTTTTT. The chain carries TRBV29-1 and TRBJ2-2, with a possible D match to TRBD1 (9 bases). Trimming pared 7 bases from V and 7 bases from J, leaving 22 bases between. The CDR3 sequence is 15 residues long. CDR1 is SQVTM and CDR2 is ANQGSEA in the germline V gene.